This T cell receptor (beta chain) was sequenced for a study of blood T cell repertoires in COVID-19. Looking at the study overall: COVID-19 samples, acute and convalescent, were from the United States, Italy and Spain. Sample material is recorded as cDNA or gDNA derived from T cells, B-cell-depleted T cells, or PBMCs.

Deletions cut 1 base from V and 1 base from J, with 4 bases between. Per the germline V gene, CDR1 is PRHDT and CDR2 is FYEKMQ (reference sequence). The CDR3 consists of 13 residues. Authors' processing steps: Estimation of nucleated cell counts was performed using reference gene primer amplification. Clones were read by immunoSEQ multiplex PCR, and TCRdb kept only the in-frame ones, dropping some. That table gives V, J and clone size, and the DNA gave D and trimming. The top ten hold roughly 5% of the sample, which has 200,000 to 300,000 clones, nearly 85% seen once. The chain has TRBV13 and TRBJ1-1; D is unclear. Sequenced input: peripheral blood. The sequence derives from a human donor in a cohort sampled during active COVID-19. As DNA, the CDR3 is TGTGCCAGCAGCTTAGAAGCGAACACTGAAGCTTTCTTT. It yields the protein CASSLEANTEAFF.